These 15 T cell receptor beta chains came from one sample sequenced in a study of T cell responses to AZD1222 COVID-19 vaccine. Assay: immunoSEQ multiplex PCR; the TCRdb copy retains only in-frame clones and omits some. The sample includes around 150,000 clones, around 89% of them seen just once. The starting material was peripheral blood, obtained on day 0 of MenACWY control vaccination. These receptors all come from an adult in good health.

The DNA for the CDR3 is TGTGCCAGCAGCCAATCTGGGACAACTCCAGCCAAAAACATTCAGTACTTC. Translated: CASSQSGTTPAKNIQYF. This chain uses TRBV14 with TRBJ2-4, with D possibly matching TRBD1 (6 bases). This CDR3 has 17 amino acids. Looked up from germline, CDR1 is SGHDN and CDR2 is FVKESK. Between the trimmed V and J ends, which lost 2 bases and 0 bases, there was a span of 14 bases.

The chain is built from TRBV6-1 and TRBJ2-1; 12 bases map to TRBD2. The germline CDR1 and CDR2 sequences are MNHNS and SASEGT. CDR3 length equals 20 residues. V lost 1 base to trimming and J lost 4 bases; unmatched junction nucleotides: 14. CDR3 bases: TGTGCCAGCAGTGAAGGTAGAACGCTCCCTAGCGGGAGGGGTTACAATGAGCAGTTCTTC. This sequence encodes CASSEGRTLPSGRGYNEQFF.

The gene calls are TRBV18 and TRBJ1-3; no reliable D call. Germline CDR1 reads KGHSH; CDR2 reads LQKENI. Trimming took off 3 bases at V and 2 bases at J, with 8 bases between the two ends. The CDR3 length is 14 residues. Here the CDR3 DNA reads TGTGCCAGCTCACCGGAAAGGGCTGGAAACACCATATATTTT. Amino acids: CASSPERAGNTIYF.

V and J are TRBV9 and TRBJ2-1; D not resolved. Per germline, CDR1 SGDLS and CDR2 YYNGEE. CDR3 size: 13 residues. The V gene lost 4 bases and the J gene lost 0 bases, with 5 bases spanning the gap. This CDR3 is CASSPRSYNEQFF. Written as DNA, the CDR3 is TGTGCCAGCAGCCCCCGCTCCTACAATGAGCAGTTCTTC.

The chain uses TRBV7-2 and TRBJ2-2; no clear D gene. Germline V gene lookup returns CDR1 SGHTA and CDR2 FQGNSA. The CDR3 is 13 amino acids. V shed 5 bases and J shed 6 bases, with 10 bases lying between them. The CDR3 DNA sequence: TGTGCCAGCAGCCCTACCTTCGCCGGGGAGCTGTTTTTT. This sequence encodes CASSPTFAGELFF. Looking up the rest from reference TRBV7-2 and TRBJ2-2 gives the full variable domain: GAGVSQSPSNKVTEKGKDVELRCDPISGHTALYWYRQSLGQGLEFLIYFQGNSAPDKSGLPSDRFSAERTGGSVSTLTIQRTQQEDSAVYLCASSPTFAGELFFGEGSRLTVL.

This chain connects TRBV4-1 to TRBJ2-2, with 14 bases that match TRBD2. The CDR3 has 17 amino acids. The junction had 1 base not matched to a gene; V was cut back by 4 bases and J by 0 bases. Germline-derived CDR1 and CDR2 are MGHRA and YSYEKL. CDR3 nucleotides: TGCGCCAGCAGCCCGGGACTAGCGGGAGCGAACACCGGGGAGCTGTTTTTT. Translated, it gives CASSPGLAGANTGELFF.

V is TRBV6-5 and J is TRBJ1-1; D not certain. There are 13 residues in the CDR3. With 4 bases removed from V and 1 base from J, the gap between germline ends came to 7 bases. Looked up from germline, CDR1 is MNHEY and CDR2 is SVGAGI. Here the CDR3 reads CASSWTANTEAFF. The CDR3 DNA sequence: TGTGCCAGCAGTTGGACGGCGAACACTGAAGCTTTCTTT.

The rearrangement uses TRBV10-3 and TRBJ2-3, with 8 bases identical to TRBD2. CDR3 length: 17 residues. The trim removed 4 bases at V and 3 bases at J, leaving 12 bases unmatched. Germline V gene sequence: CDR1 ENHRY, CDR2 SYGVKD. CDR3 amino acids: CAISASTGTSRTDTQYF. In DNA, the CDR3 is TGTGCCATCAGTGCCAGCACCGGGACTAGTAGGACAGATACGCAGTATTTT.

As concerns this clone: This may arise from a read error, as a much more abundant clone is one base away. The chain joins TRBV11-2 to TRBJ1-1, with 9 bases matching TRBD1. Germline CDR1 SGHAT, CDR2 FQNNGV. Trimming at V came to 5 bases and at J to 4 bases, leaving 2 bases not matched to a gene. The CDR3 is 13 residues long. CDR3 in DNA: TGTGCCAGCAGCGAGGACAGGGGCACTGAAGCTTTCTTT. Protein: CASSEDRGTEAFF.

The CDR3 here is CASSSPDREYTYEQYF. The DNA for the CDR3 is TGTGCCAGCAGTTCCCCCGACAGGGAATACACCTACGAGCAGTACTTC. The chain combines TRBV6-5 with TRBJ2-7; 7 bases are shared with TRBD1. This CDR3 comprises 16 residues. CDR1 and CDR2 (germline): MNHEY, SVGAGI. V lost 4 bases to trimming and J lost 2 bases; unmatched junction nucleotides: 11.

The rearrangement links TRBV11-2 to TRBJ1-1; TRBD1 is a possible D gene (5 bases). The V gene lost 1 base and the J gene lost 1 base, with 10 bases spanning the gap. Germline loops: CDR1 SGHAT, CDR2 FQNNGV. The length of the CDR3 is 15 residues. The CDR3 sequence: CASSLGDLKNTEAFF. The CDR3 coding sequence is TGTGCCAGCAGCTTAGGGGACCTAAAGAACACTGAAGCTTTCTTT.

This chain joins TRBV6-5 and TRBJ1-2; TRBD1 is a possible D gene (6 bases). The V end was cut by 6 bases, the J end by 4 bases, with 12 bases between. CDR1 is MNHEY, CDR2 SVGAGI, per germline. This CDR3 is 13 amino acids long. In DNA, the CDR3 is TGTGCCAGCAGACAACAGGGTAGCTATGGCTACACCTTC. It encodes CASRQQGSYGYTF.

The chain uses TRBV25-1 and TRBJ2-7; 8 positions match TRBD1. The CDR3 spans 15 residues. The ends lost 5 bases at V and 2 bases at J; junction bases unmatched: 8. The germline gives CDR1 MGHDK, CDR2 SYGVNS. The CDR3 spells CASSRPGGRTYEQYF. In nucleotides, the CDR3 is TGTGCCAGCAGTCGGCCAGGGGGCCGCACCTACGAGCAGTACTTC.

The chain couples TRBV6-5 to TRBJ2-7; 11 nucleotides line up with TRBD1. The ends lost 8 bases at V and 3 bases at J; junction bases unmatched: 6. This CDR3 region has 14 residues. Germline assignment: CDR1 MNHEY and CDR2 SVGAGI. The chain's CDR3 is CASRKDRGLYEQYF. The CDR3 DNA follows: TGTGCCAGCCGGAAGGACAGGGGGCTCTACGAGCAGTACTTC.

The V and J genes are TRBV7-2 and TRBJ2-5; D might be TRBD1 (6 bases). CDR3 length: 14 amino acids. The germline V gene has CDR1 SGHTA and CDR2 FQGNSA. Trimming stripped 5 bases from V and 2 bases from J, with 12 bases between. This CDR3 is CASSPRQAQETQYF. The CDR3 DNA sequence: TGTGCCAGCAGCCCCCGACAGGCTCAAGAGACCCAGTACTTC.